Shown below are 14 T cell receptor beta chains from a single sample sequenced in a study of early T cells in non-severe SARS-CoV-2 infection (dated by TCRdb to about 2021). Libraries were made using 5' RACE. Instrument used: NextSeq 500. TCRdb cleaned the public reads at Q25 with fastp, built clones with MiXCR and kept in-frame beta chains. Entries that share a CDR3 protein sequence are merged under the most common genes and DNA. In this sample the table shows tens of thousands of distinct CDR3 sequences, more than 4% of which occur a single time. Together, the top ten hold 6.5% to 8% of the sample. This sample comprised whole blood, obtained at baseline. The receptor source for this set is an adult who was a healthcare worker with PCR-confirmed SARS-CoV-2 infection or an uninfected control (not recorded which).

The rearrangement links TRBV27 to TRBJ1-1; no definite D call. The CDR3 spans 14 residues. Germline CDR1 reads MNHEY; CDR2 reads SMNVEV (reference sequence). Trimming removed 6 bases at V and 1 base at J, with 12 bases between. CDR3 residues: CASSPDGQNTEAFF. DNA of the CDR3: TGTGCCAGCAGCCCGGACGGCCAGAACACTGAAGCTTTCTTT.

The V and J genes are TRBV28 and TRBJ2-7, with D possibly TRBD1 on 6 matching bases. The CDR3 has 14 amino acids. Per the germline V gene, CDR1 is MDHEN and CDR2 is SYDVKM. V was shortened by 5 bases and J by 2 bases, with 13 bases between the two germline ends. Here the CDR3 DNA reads TGTGCCAGCAGTGCAAGGGGGACACCCTACGAGCAGTACTTC. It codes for CASSARGTPYEQYF.

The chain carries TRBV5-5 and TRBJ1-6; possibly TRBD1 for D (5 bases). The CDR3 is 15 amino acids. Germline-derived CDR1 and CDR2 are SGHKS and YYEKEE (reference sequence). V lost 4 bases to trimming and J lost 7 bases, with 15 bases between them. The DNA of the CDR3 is TGTGCCAGCAGCCTGATATGGGGGGAAAATTCACCCCTCCACTTT. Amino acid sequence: CASSLIWGENSPLHF.

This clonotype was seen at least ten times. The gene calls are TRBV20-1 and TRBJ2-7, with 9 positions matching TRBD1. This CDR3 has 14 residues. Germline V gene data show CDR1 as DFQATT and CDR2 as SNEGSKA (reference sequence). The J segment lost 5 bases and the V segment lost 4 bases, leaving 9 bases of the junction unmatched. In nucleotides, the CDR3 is TGCAGTGCTACCGGGACAGGGCTGGCGGACGAGCAGTACTTC. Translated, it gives CSATGTGLADEQYF.

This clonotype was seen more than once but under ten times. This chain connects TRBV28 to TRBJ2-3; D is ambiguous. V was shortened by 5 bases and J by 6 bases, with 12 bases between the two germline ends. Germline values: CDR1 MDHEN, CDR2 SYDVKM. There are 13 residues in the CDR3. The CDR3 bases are TGTGCCAGCAGTCGCCCTCCCTTGGATACGCAGTATTTT. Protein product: CASSRPPLDTQYF.

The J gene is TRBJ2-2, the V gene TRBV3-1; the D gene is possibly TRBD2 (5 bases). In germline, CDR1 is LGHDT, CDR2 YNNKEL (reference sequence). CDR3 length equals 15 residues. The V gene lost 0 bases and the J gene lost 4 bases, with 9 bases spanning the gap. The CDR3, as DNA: TGTGCCAGCAGCCAAGAGCTAGCACTCACCGGGGAGCTGTTTTTT. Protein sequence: CASSQELALTGELFF.

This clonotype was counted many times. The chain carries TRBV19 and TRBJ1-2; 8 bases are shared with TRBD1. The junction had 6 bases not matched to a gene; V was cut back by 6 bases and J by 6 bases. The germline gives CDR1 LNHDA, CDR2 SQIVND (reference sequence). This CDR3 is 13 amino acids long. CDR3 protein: CASRTDRVNGYTF. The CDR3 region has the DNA TGTGCCAGTAGGACGGACAGGGTGAATGGCTACACCTTC. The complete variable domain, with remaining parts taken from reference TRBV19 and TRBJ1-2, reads DGGITQSPKYLFRKEGQNVTLSCEQNLNHDAMYWYRQDPGQGLRLIYYSQIVNDFQKGDIAEGYSVSREKKESFPLTVTSAQKNPTAFYLCASRTDRVNGYTFGSGTRLTVV.

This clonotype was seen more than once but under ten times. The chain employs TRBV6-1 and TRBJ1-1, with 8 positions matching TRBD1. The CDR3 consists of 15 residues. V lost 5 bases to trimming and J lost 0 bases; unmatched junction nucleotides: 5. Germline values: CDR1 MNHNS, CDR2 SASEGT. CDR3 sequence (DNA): TGTGCCAGCAGTTCCCGGACAGGGTTGAACACTGAAGCTTTCTTT. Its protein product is CASSSRTGLNTEAFF.

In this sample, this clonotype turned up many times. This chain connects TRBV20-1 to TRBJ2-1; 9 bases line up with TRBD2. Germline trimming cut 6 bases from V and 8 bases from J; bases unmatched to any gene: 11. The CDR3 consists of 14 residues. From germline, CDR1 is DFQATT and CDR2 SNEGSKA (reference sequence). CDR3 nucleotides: TGCAGTGCCCCCAGGAGCGGGAGGAAGTATGAGCAGTTCTTC. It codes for CSAPRSGRKYEQFF.

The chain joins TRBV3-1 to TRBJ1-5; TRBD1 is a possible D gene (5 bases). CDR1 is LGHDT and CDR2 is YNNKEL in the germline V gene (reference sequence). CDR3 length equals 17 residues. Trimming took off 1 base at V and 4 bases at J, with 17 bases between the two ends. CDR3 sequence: CASSQAYSGFGNQPQHF. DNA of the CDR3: TGTGCCAGCAGCCAAGCTTACTCAGGGTTCGGAAATCAGCCCCAGCATTTT.

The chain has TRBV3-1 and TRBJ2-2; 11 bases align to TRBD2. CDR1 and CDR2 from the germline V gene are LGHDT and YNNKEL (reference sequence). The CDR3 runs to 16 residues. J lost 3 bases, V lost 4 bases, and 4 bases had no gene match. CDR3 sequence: CASSLGLAGHTGELFF. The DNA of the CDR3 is TGTGCCAGCAGCCTAGGACTAGCGGGCCACACCGGGGAGCTGTTTTTT.

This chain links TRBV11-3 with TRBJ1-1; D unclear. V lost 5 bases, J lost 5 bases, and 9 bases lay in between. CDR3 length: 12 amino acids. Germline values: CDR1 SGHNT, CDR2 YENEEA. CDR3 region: CASSVDGTEAFF. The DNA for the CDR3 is TGTGCCAGCAGCGTGGACGGGACTGAAGCTTTCTTT.

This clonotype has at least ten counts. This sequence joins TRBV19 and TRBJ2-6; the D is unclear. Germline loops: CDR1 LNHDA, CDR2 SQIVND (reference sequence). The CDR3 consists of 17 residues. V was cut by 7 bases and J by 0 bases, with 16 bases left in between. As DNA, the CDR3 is TGTGCCAGTATGGGCAGAATCATCCTCTCTGGGGCCAACGTCCTGACTTTC. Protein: CASMGRIILSGANVLTF.

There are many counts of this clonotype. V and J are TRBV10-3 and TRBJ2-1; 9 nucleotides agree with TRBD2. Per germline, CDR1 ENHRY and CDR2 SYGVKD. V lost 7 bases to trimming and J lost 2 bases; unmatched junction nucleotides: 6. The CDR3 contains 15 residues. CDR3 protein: CAITEGTSPYNEQFF. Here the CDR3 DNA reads TGTGCCATCACTGAAGGGACTAGCCCCTACAATGAGCAGTTCTTC.